The rows below give T cell receptor beta chains drawn from one sample of a study of T cells after yellow fever vaccination. MiXCR, run by TCRdb on the 5' RACE reads, gives a single entry per CDR3 protein. The repertoire holds approximately 550,000 distinct CDR3 sequences, with about 14% as singletons. Sequencing used PBMCs, obtained on the day of the yellow fever booster vaccination. The receptors stem from a man between 25 and 39 years old who received the YFV17D yellow fever vaccine. CDR3s include the opening cysteine and the closing phenylalanine or tryptophan. The D gene is left open where the match is weak. Clone size is given for some rows only: seen once, a few or many times, or a class if the clone is expanded.

DNA: TGTGCCAGCAGTGAAGTGATAGATCAGCCCCAGCATTTT; CDR3: CASSEVIDQPQHF; size: NA; D: NA; V: TRBV6-1; J: TRBJ1-5
DNA: TGTGCCAGCAGTGAAACCCCTCTGCGGGAGCTGTTTTTT; CDR3: CASSETPLRELFF; size: NA; D: NA; V: TRBV2; J: TRBJ2-2
DNA: TGTGCCAGCAGCCCCCTGGGCGCTGGGCATGGCTACACCTTC; CDR3: CASSPLGAGHGYTF; size: NA; D: NA; V: TRBV27; J: TRBJ1-2
DNA: TGTGCCAGCAGCCCCAGGGGTTACACAGATACGCAGTATTTT; CDR3: CASSPRGYTDTQYF; size: few; D: NA; V: TRBV7-9; J: TRBJ2-3
DNA: TGTGCCAGCAGTCAACCGGCAATCACAGATACGCAGTATTTT; CDR3: CASSQPAITDTQYF; size: NA; D: NA; V: TRBV12-3/TRBV12-4; J: TRBJ2-3
DNA: TGTGCCAGCAGCAGCAGGGTTCAAGGCACAGATACGCAGTATTTT; CDR3: CASSSRVQGTDTQYF; size: NA; D: NA; V: TRBV7-6; J: TRBJ2-3
DNA: TGTGCCAGCGGAGAGGGGTATGGCTACACCTTC; CDR3: CASGEGYGYTF; size: few; D: NA; V: TRBV28; J: TRBJ1-2
DNA: TGTGCCAGCAGCTTGGCAGGAGGCAAAAACATTCAGTACTTC; CDR3: CASSLAGGKNIQYF; size: many; D: NA; V: TRBV7-2; J: TRBJ2-4
DNA: TGTGCCAGCAGTTTCAATCCGGGACAGGGGGCTTATGAGCAGTTCTTC; CDR3: CASSFNPGQGAYEQFF; size: few; D: TRBD1; V: TRBV27; J: TRBJ2-1
DNA: TGTGCCAGCAGCAACGACCGCCCGGTCGGGTTC; CDR3: CASSNDRPVGF; size: few; D: NA; V: TRBV7-9; J: TRBJ2-5
DNA: TGTGCCAGCTCACCACTCGGGGAAACCTACGAGCAGTACTTC; CDR3: CASSPLGETYEQYF; size: NA; D: NA; V: TRBV18; J: TRBJ2-7
DNA: TGCAGCAGTGGACAGGCGAGGACTGAAGCTTTCTTT; CDR3: CSSGQARTEAFF; size: few; D: TRBD1; V: TRBV29-1; J: TRBJ1-1
DNA: TGTGCCAGCAGCTTTTTCGACAAGGTTCACGAGCAGTACTTC; CDR3: CASSFFDKVHEQYF; size: few; D: NA; V: TRBV7-2; J: TRBJ2-7
DNA: TGTGCCAGCAGCGCCGGGGGAGGTTGGGGAGAGACCCAGTACTTC; CDR3: CASSAGGGWGETQYF; size: few; D: NA; V: TRBV7-2; J: TRBJ2-5
DNA: TGCAGTGCTACCTCGGTTCAGAGACAAGAGACCCAGTACTTC; CDR3: CSATSVQRQETQYF; size: NA; D: NA; V: TRBV20-1; J: TRBJ2-5
DNA: TGTGCCAGCAGTTCACTCAGCGGGAGGGCCTACAATGAGCAGTTCTTC; CDR3: CASSSLSGRAYNEQFF; size: few; D: TRBD2; V: TRBV6-2/TRBV6-3; J: TRBJ2-1
DNA: TGTGCCAGCAGTTTTCTAGCGGGAGGCGATGAGCAGTTCTTC; CDR3: CASSFLAGGDEQFF; size: NA; D: TRBD2; V: TRBV12-3/TRBV12-4; J: TRBJ2-1
DNA: TGTGCCACCACTCCGGGACAGGGACCTAAGTGGATCTTT; CDR3: CATTPGQGPKWIF; size: few; D: TRBD1; V: TRBV25-1; J: TRBJ1-1
DNA: TGTGCCAGCAGCTCGGGGGGGCCCAACTCTAACTCCTACAATGAGCAGTTCTTC; CDR3: CASSSGGPNSNSYNEQFF; size: NA; D: TRBD2; V: TRBV11-1; J: TRBJ2-1
DNA: TGTGCCAGCAGAAGACCGACAGGGTCGGTGGCCGGGGAGCTGTTTTTT; CDR3: CASRRPTGSVAGELFF; size: NA; D: TRBD1; V: TRBV6-1; J: TRBJ2-2
DNA: TGTGCCAGCAGTTTATCGACAGGGGGCGACGAGCAGTACTTC; CDR3: CASSLSTGGDEQYF; size: NA; D: TRBD1; V: TRBV27; J: TRBJ2-7
DNA: TGTGCCAGCAGCCCGGGACAGGGGGCCGGGGAGCTGTTTTTT; CDR3: CASSPGQGAGELFF; size: few; D: TRBD1; V: TRBV7-2; J: TRBJ2-2
DNA: TGTGCCAGCAGTCTGGGACTAGCCTACGAGCAGTACTTC; CDR3: CASSLGLAYEQYF; size: many; D: TRBD2; V: TRBV7-2; J: TRBJ2-7
DNA: TGTGCCAGCAGCCGGACTAGCGGGTATTACAATGAGCAGTTCTTC; CDR3: CASSRTSGYYNEQFF; size: NA; D: TRBD2; V: TRBV5-8; J: TRBJ2-1
DNA: TGTGCCAGCAGCTTTGGTTGGGACAGGGAACACAATGAGCAGTTCTTC; CDR3: CASSFGWDREHNEQFF; size: NA; D: TRBD1; V: TRBV7-9; J: TRBJ2-1
DNA: TGTGCCAGCAGGGGGACTAGCCGGCGCAATGAGCAGTTCTTC; CDR3: CASRGTSRRNEQFF; size: NA; D: TRBD2; V: TRBV27; J: TRBJ2-1
DNA: TGTGCCTCCCCCCGGGGCGGGGGCTCCTACGAGCAGTACTTC; CDR3: CASPRGGGSYEQYF; size: NA; D: TRBD2; V: TRBV30; J: TRBJ2-7